The entry below gives a single T cell receptor beta chain sequence along with its context. No antigen is known for it. One base away there is no much larger clone; base qualities are not given. Genomic DNA was extracted from sorted cells for sequencing of the TCRbeta CDR3 region. The immunoSEQ Assay was used for sequencing of TCRbeta CDR3 regions. Here the immuneACCESS table is served through TCRdb, limited to in-frame sequences with V and J called. Missing clones are a known gap in these copies; in checked studies unresolved V genes cover under half, and the rest lacks a known reason. The sample table contains tens of thousands of clones; only one count was recorded for approximately 80% of them. About 4.5% of the sample is in the top ten clones. These data originate in a study of OX40 agonist ivuxolimab in advanced cancers. Study-level background: Ivuxolimab was an agonistic, fully human IgG2 monoclonal antibody directed against OX40 (CD134), a costimulatory receptor. Of the roughly 50 dose-escalation patients, hepatocellular carcinoma was present in approximately 20, melanoma in around 15, renal cell carcinoma in 9 and head and neck cancer in 9. The point of sequencing TCRbeta in the periphery was to test whether ivuxolimab changed TCR sequence diversity and drove clonal T-cell expansion. The dose-escalation cohort was about 87% male with a mean age of about 60 years, ranging from roughly 23 to 90. Patients were allowed to have had prior anti-PD-1, anti-PD-L1 or anti-CTLA-4 therapy, and approximately 43% of the dose-escalation patients had previously received checkpoint inhibitors. Intravenous ivuxolimab was administered to patients every 2 weeks at six dose levels: 0.01, 0.1, 0.3, 1.5, 3 and 10 mg/kg. Three dose-escalation patients achieved partial responses, one with hepatocellular carcinoma and two with cutaneous melanoma. The paper covers the monotherapy dose-escalation part of the phase I ivuxolimab trial, which included N of about 50 patients.

Study-level results and caveats: In partial responders in the 0.1-3.0 mg/kg groups, normalized peripheral clonal expansion was found to be among the lowest, especially among CD8+ T cells. After ivuxolimab, more expanded clones were found on average in CD8+ T cells than in CD4+ T cells. Low levels of normalized T-cell clonal expansion were also seen in some patients who did not respond. Antigen specificity was not determined for the clonally expanded peripheral T cells. At doses of 0.1 to 3.0 mg/kg, clonal expansion of both CD4+ and CD8+ T cells in blood was seen between baseline and week 6.

Patients with autoimmune disease history or receiving systemic immunosuppression were excluded from the trial. In every dose cohort, peripheral blood was drawn for TCR sequencing at baseline, cycle 4 day 1, and cycle 7 day 1. Samples came from an open-label, multicenter, first-in-human phase I dose-escalation trial of ivuxolimab. Adults with locally advanced or metastatic melanoma, renal cell, hepatocellular, or head and neck squamous cell carcinoma were enrolled in the trial. Before TCR sequencing, CD4+ T cells and CD8+ T cells were sorted from peripheral blood as separate populations. Clipping removes 0 bases from V and 1 base from J, with 8 as the unmatched junction base count. The CDR3 spans 20 residues, from the cysteine through the phenylalanine. The entry retains the CDR3 DNA only, 60 bases that are in frame from base 1. Based on the germline V gene, the CDR1 and CDR2 sequences are SGDLS and YYNGEE.

This TCR derives from an adult with an advanced solid tumor such as melanoma, head and neck, liver or kidney cancer. The specimen comprised CD4+ or CD8+ T cells sorted from blood, sampled in a trial of the OX40 agonist ivuxolimab. This chain is built from TRBV9 and TRBJ2-3, and 16 bases in between align with TRBD2. This receptor carries the CDR3 CASSVDSGTSGGARTDTQYF. The sequenced DNA: TGTGCCAGCAGCGTAGATTCTGGGACTAGCGGGGGGGCTCGCACAGATACGCAGTATTTT.